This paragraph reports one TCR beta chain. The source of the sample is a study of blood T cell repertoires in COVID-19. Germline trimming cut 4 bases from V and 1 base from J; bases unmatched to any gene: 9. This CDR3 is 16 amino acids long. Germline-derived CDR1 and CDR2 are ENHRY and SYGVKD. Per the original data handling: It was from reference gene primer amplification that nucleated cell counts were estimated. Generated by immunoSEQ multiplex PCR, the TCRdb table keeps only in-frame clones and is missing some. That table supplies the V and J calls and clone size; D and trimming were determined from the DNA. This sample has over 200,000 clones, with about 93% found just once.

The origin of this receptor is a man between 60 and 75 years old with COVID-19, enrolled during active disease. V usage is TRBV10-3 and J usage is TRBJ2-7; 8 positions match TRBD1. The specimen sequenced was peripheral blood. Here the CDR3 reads CAISGRPGGISYEQYF. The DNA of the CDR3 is TGTGCCATCAGTGGTAGACCAGGGGGCATATCCTACGAGCAGTACTTC.